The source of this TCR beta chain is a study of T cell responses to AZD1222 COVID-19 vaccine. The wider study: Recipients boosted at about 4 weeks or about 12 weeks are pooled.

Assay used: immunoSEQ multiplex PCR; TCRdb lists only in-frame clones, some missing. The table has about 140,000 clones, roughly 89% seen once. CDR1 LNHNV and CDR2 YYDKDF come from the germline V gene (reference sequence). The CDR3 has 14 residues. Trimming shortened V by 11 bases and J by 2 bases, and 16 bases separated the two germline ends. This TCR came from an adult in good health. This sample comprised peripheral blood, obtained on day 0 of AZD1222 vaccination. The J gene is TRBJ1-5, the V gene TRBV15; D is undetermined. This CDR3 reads CAAAGGYGNQPQHF. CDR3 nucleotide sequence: TGTGCCGCTGCTGGAGGGTACGGCAATCAGCCCCAGCATTTT.